Listed below are T cell receptor beta chains from one sample, sequenced in a study of cytomegalovirus exposure and HLA in healthy donors. The repertoire was sequenced with immunoSEQ multiplex PCR; TCRdb's copy has only in-frame clones and lacks some. The data contain 130,000 or so clones, roughly 82% of them seen just once; the ten biggest clones take up just under 3%. The sample consisted of PBMCs. The origin of the receptors is a woman between 18 and 29 years old in good health and CMV-seropositive. CDR3s include the opening cysteine and the closing phenylalanine or tryptophan. Fields, in order: V gene, clone size, D gene, J gene, CDR3 DNA, CDR3 protein. The D gene is left open where the match is weak. The size entry is marked missing in some rows and otherwise reads once, few, many or a size class.

v_gene: TRBV15; abundance: few; d_gene: TRBD2; j_gene: TRBJ2-5; CDR3nt: TGTGCCACCAGCAACTTAGCGGGGGAGACCCAGTACTTC; CDR3aa: CATSNLAGETQYF
v_gene: TRBV19; abundance: NA; d_gene: NA; j_gene: TRBJ1-1; CDR3nt: TGTGCCAGTAGTGGGAGGTACAGTGAAGCTTTCTTT; CDR3aa: CASSGRYSEAFF
v_gene: TRBV7-6; abundance: NA; d_gene: NA; j_gene: TRBJ2-7; CDR3nt: TGTGCCAGCAGCCAAGACTCCGGCTCCTACGAGCAGTACTTC; CDR3aa: CASSQDSGSYEQYF
v_gene: TRBV6-1; abundance: once; d_gene: NA; j_gene: TRBJ2-1; CDR3nt: TGTGCCAGCAGTGACTTTTGGGGGGCGGGAGACAATGAGCAGTTCTTC; CDR3aa: CASSDFWGAGDNEQFF
v_gene: TRBV11-1; abundance: NA; d_gene: TRBD1; j_gene: TRBJ2-7; CDR3nt: TGTGCCAGCAGCCCAAGACAGGGGAGCACCTACGAGCAGTACTTC; CDR3aa: CASSPRQGSTYEQYF
v_gene: TRBV27; abundance: NA; d_gene: TRBD1; j_gene: TRBJ1-4; CDR3nt: TGTGCCAGCAGTTTAGGGTCCGCAGGGGGAGAAAAACTGTTTTTT; CDR3aa: CASSLGSAGGEKLFF
v_gene: TRBV7-9; abundance: few; d_gene: TRBD1; j_gene: TRBJ2-7; CDR3nt: TGTGCCAGCAGCTTATATGGGCGACAGGGGGTCTCCTACGAGCAGTACTTC; CDR3aa: CASSLYGRQGVSYEQYF
v_gene: TRBV10-3; abundance: NA; d_gene: TRBD2; j_gene: TRBJ2-1; CDR3nt: TGTGCCACCCGCGGGGGGGCGGGAAATGAGCAGTTCTTC; CDR3aa: CATRGGAGNEQFF
v_gene: TRBV6-6; abundance: NA; d_gene: NA; j_gene: TRBJ1-2; CDR3nt: TGTGCCTTCACGGCAGGGGCCCGAGGAGGCTACACCTTC; CDR3aa: CAFTAGARGGYTF
v_gene: TRBV5-1; abundance: once; d_gene: TRBD1; j_gene: TRBJ1-1; CDR3nt: TGCGCCAGCAGCTTGGAGACAGGGGGCGCCTATGGAACTGAAGCTTTCTTT; CDR3aa: CASSLETGGAYGTEAFF
v_gene: TRBV19; abundance: NA; d_gene: NA; j_gene: TRBJ1-1; CDR3nt: TGTGCCAGTAGTATGGGCCCCCAAGGTGAAGCTTTCTTT; CDR3aa: CASSMGPQGEAFF
v_gene: TRBV11-2; abundance: NA; d_gene: TRBD2; j_gene: TRBJ2-1; CDR3nt: TGTGCCAGCAGCCGGACTAGAATGGGCTCCTACAATGAGCAGTTCTTC; CDR3aa: CASSRTRMGSYNEQFF
v_gene: TRBV2; abundance: NA; d_gene: NA; j_gene: TRBJ1-6; CDR3nt: TGTGCCAGCAGTGTTGCCCTAGGTTCACCCCTCCACTTT; CDR3aa: CASSVALGSPLHF
v_gene: TRBV10-3; abundance: NA; d_gene: NA; j_gene: TRBJ2-7; CDR3nt: NA; CDR3aa: CAITWDFLRAVLRAGFYEQYF
v_gene: TRBV13; abundance: NA; d_gene: NA; j_gene: TRBJ2-7; CDR3nt: TGTGCCAGCAGCTTAAGGAGCAGAGGGGAGCAGTACTTC; CDR3aa: CASSLRSRGEQYF
v_gene: TRBV29-1; abundance: NA; d_gene: NA; j_gene: TRBJ1-3; CDR3nt: TGCAGCGTTGATGCAGGGCCTGGAAACACCATATATTTT; CDR3aa: CSVDAGPGNTIYF
v_gene: TRBV7-2; abundance: NA; d_gene: TRBD1; j_gene: TRBJ1-6; CDR3nt: TGTGCCAGCAGCTTGCAGGGGGCAGGTTCACCCCTCCACTTT; CDR3aa: CASSLQGAGSPLHF
v_gene: TRBV25-1; abundance: NA; d_gene: NA; j_gene: TRBJ1-2; CDR3nt: TGTGCCAGCAGTGATAAGAAAGCGGCTAACTATGGCTACACCTTC; CDR3aa: CASSDKKAANYGYTF
v_gene: TRBV4-1; abundance: NA; d_gene: NA; j_gene: TRBJ1-1; CDR3nt: TGCGCCAGCAGCCTCGACAGCATGGGGATTGTGAACACTGAAGCTTTCTTT; CDR3aa: CASSLDSMGIVNTEAFF
v_gene: TRBV7-2; abundance: NA; d_gene: TRBD1; j_gene: TRBJ1-5; CDR3nt: TGTGCCAGCAGCCCAGCCGCAGGGGGCTTCCAGCCCCAGCATTTT; CDR3aa: CASSPAAGGFQPQHF
v_gene: TRBV4-1; abundance: NA; d_gene: TRBD1; j_gene: TRBJ2-7; CDR3nt: TGCGCCAGCAGCCAATTGACAGGGATACTCTACGAGCAGTACTTC; CDR3aa: CASSQLTGILYEQYF
v_gene: TRBV9; abundance: once; d_gene: NA; j_gene: TRBJ1-2; CDR3nt: TGTGCCAGCAGCGTAGCTAGAGGACAGAACTATGGCTACACCTTC; CDR3aa: CASSVARGQNYGYTF
v_gene: TRBV28; abundance: NA; d_gene: NA; j_gene: TRBJ1-1; CDR3nt: TGTGCCAGCAGTTTAAATACAGGGAGAGGTGAAGCTTTCTTT; CDR3aa: CASSLNTGRGEAFF
v_gene: TRBV18; abundance: once; d_gene: NA; j_gene: TRBJ1-2; CDR3nt: TGTGCCAGCTCACCAGGCAGGGCATATGGCTACACCTTC; CDR3aa: CASSPGRAYGYTF
v_gene: TRBV10-2; abundance: NA; d_gene: NA; j_gene: TRBJ2-3; CDR3nt: TGCGCCAGCAGTGATCTAACCACAGATACGCAGTATTTT; CDR3aa: CASSDLTTDTQYF
v_gene: TRBV5-1; abundance: few; d_gene: NA; j_gene: TRBJ1-1; CDR3nt: TGCGCCAGCAGCCTACAGGCCTCGAACACTGAAGCTTTCTTT; CDR3aa: CASSLQASNTEAFF
v_gene: TRBV7-9; abundance: NA; d_gene: TRBD2; j_gene: TRBJ2-3; CDR3nt: TGTGCCAGCAGCTTCAGACTAGCGGGGGGGGCAGATACGCAGTATTTT; CDR3aa: CASSFRLAGGADTQYF
v_gene: TRBV6-5; abundance: NA; d_gene: NA; j_gene: TRBJ1-2; CDR3nt: TGTGCCAGCAGTCCGAAGGGACACAGCTATGGCTACACCTTC; CDR3aa: CASSPKGHSYGYTF
v_gene: TRBV7-6; abundance: NA; d_gene: NA; j_gene: TRBJ2-6; CDR3nt: TGTGCCAGCAGCTTAGCACCGAGCTCTGGGGCCAACGTCCTGACTTTC; CDR3aa: CASSLAPSSGANVLTF
v_gene: TRBV28; abundance: NA; d_gene: TRBD1; j_gene: TRBJ1-5; CDR3nt: TGTGCCAGCAATGTGGGACAGGGACGCAATCAGCCCCAGCATTTT; CDR3aa: CASNVGQGRNQPQHF
v_gene: TRBV9; abundance: NA; d_gene: TRBD1; j_gene: TRBJ1-2; CDR3nt: TGTGCCAGCAGCGTCGACAGGGAAAGTTTTCTTTACACCTTC; CDR3aa: CASSVDRESFLYTF
v_gene: TRBV10-1; abundance: NA; d_gene: NA; j_gene: TRBJ1-3; CDR3nt: TGCGCCAGCAGTGAGACGGTGGACTCTCGAAACACCATATATTTT; CDR3aa: CASSETVDSRNTIYF
v_gene: TRBV7-8; abundance: few; d_gene: NA; j_gene: TRBJ2-5; CDR3nt: TGTGCCAGCAGCTTAATGGGCGGGGTTGGGCAAGAGACCCAGTACTTC; CDR3aa: CASSLMGGVGQETQYF
v_gene: TRBV29-1; abundance: few; d_gene: NA; j_gene: TRBJ2-1; CDR3nt: TGCAGCGTATCCCCCGGGGAAGGGTCCTACAATGAGCAGTTCTTC; CDR3aa: CSVSPGEGSYNEQFF
v_gene: TRBV28; abundance: NA; d_gene: TRBD1; j_gene: TRBJ1-5; CDR3nt: TGTGCCAGCAGCACTGCCCGGGGACAGGACAATCAGCCCCAGCATTTT; CDR3aa: CASSTARGQDNQPQHF
v_gene: TRBV7-2; abundance: NA; d_gene: TRBD1; j_gene: TRBJ2-5; CDR3nt: TGTGCCAGCAGCTCCTCCGTGGGGACAGTAGAAACCCAGTACTTC; CDR3aa: CASSSSVGTVETQYF
v_gene: TRBV28; abundance: once; d_gene: NA; j_gene: TRBJ2-7; CDR3nt: TGTGCCAGCACTCAATCCGGAGGGTGGGAGCAGTACTTC; CDR3aa: CASTQSGGWEQYF
v_gene: TRBV4-1; abundance: once; d_gene: NA; j_gene: TRBJ2-2; CDR3nt: TGCGCCAGCAGCCATGCCCCCCAGGGGCGAATGGACACCGGGGAGCTGTTTTTT; CDR3aa: CASSHAPQGRMDTGELFF
v_gene: TRBV6-5; abundance: NA; d_gene: NA; j_gene: TRBJ2-7; CDR3nt: TGTGCCAGCAGCGACGGTACGGAGGAGCAGTACTTC; CDR3aa: CASSDGTEEQYF
v_gene: TRBV2; abundance: NA; d_gene: TRBD1; j_gene: TRBJ1-1; CDR3nt: TGTGCCAGCAGAGGGACAGAGTTTGAAGCTTTCTTT; CDR3aa: CASRGTEFEAFF
v_gene: TRBV2; abundance: NA; d_gene: NA; j_gene: TRBJ1-5; CDR3nt: TGTGCCAGCAGTGGCGACAGGCTTAATCAGCCCCAGCATTTT; CDR3aa: CASSGDRLNQPQHF
v_gene: TRBV19; abundance: NA; d_gene: NA; j_gene: TRBJ2-2; CDR3nt: TGTGCCAGTAGTCCGCAAGGGAGCACCGGGGAGCTGTTTTTT; CDR3aa: CASSPQGSTGELFF
v_gene: TRBV5-1; abundance: NA; d_gene: NA; j_gene: TRBJ1-4; CDR3nt: TGCGCCAGCAGCTTGGTTCAGGGGTTCGACAATGAAAAACTGTTTTTT; CDR3aa: CASSLVQGFDNEKLFF
v_gene: TRBV2; abundance: NA; d_gene: TRBD2; j_gene: TRBJ2-7; CDR3nt: TGTGCCAGCAGTCCCTCTAGCGGGGGGGGCTACGAGCAGTACTTC; CDR3aa: CASSPSSGGGYEQYF
v_gene: TRBV27; abundance: once; d_gene: TRBD1; j_gene: TRBJ2-7; CDR3nt: TGTGCCAGCAGGTCGGGACAGGGGTTGGAGCTAGCGACTTCCTACGAGCAGTACTTC; CDR3aa: CASRSGQGLELATSYEQYF
v_gene: TRBV29-1; abundance: NA; d_gene: NA; j_gene: TRBJ2-2; CDR3nt: TGCAGCGTTGATAGGGGCCCCGACACCGGGGAGCTGTTTTTT; CDR3aa: CSVDRGPDTGELFF